Below are 24 T cell receptor beta chains sequenced from a single sample in a study of T-cell reconstitution after alpha-beta-depleted transplantation in children. Unique molecular identifiers featured in how the TCRbeta library was prepared. TCRdb re-analysed the PCR reads in MiXCR, keeping a single row per CDR3 protein. The profile shows around 450,000 distinct CDR3 sequences, over 9.5% of them singletons. The starting material was PBMCs, obtained before TCRalphabeta/CD19-depleted stem cell transplant. The source is a child younger than 10 with inherited bone marrow failure, due to receive a stem cell transplant.

This clonotype turned up a few times. The chain recombines TRBV4-1 with TRBJ1-5; D may be TRBD1 (5 bases). Germline lookup yields CDR1 MGHRA and CDR2 YSYEKL. The CDR3 length is 15 residues. V lost 1 base and J 7 bases, leaving 14 bases between the germline ends. CDR3 sequence reads: CASSQGPGTGQPQHF. The CDR3 coding sequence is TGCGCCAGCAGCCAAGGTCCGGGGACCGGGCAGCCCCAGCATTTT.

This clonotype was counted many times. The genes are TRBV4-1 and TRBJ2-1, with D perhaps being TRBD1 or TRBD2 (7 bases each). Germline lookup yields CDR1 MGHRA and CDR2 YSYEKL. The CDR3 runs 19 residues. Trimming shortened V by 1 base and J by 7 bases, and 26 bases separated the two germline ends. The CDR3 here is CASSQGPQGGEWGKNEQFF. The CDR3 nucleotides read TGCGCCAGCAGCCAAGGCCCGCAGGGGGGGGAGTGGGGAAAGAATGAGCAGTTCTTC.

This clonotype was detected only a few times. The V gene is TRBV27, the J gene TRBJ2-7; 7 bases line up with TRBD1. J was trimmed by 0 bases and V by 6 bases; bases with no gene match: 11. From germline, CDR1 is MNHEY and CDR2 SMNVEV (reference sequence). CDR3 length: 16 residues. The CDR3 here is CASSVGAGTVSYEQYF. Written as DNA, the CDR3 is TGTGCCAGCAGCGTTGGGGCAGGGACAGTCTCCTACGAGCAGTACTTC.

The genes are TRBV23-1 and TRBJ1-4, with D unclear. TRBV23-1 is classed as an ORF, of uncertain function. The CDR3 is made up of 16 amino acids. The V gene lost 0 bases and the J gene lost 8 bases, with 16 bases spanning the gap. The CDR3 region has the DNA TGCGCCAGCAGTCAATCACGCCGCCGGCGATCCGAAAAACTGTTTTTT. This translates into CASSQSRRRRSEKLFF.

In its sample, this clonotype was seen many times. V and J are TRBV27 and TRBJ1-3; D remains unclear. Germline-derived CDR1 and CDR2 are MNHEY and SMNVEV (reference sequence). Trimming shortened V by 6 bases and J by 4 bases, and 4 bases separated the two germline ends. This CDR3 comprises 11 residues. The CDR3 sequence: CASRAGNTIYF. The CDR3 DNA follows: TGTGCCAGCAGAGCGGGAAACACCATATATTTT.

CDR3: CSVLDREVWNTEAFF. The DNA of the CDR3 is TGCAGCGTCCTGGACAGGGAGGTTTGGAACACTGAAGCTTTCTTT. The chain is built from TRBV29-1 and TRBJ1-1; 8 nucleotides line up with TRBD1. The CDR3 runs to 15 residues. V lost 6 bases, J lost 1 base, and 10 bases stayed unmatched. CDR1 is SQVTM and CDR2 is ANQGSEA in the germline V gene. The full variable domain, completed using reference TRBV29-1 and TRBJ1-1, is SAVISQKPSRDICQRGTSLTIQCQVDSQVTMMFWYRQQPGQSLTLIATANQGSEATYESGFVIDKFPISRPNLTFSTLTVSNMSPEDSSIYLCSVLDREVWNTEAFFGQGTRLTVV.

This clonotype was seen repeatedly, ten times or more. The chain couples TRBV5-5 to TRBJ2-1, with D possibly TRBD2 on 7 matching bases. V was trimmed by 1 base and J by 5 bases, leaving 10 bases between them. Germline-derived CDR1 and CDR2 are SGHKS and YYEKEE (reference sequence). The CDR3 length is 14 residues. Here the CDR3 reads CASSLWGGHNEQFF. The DNA for the CDR3 is TGTGCCAGCAGCTTGTGGGGGGGGCACAATGAGCAGTTCTTC.

The rearrangement joins TRBV6-1 to TRBJ1-2, with TRBD1 matching 9 bases. This CDR3 region has 15 residues. The junction had 10 bases not matched to a gene; V was cut back by 5 bases and J by 6 bases. Germline CDR1 reads MNHNS; CDR2 reads SASEGT. DNA for the CDR3: TGTGCCAGCAGTAGACCGGGACAGGGAGAGGATGGCTACACCTTC. Protein sequence: CASSRPGQGEDGYTF.

This clonotype was counted a few times. The chain recombines TRBV29-1 with TRBJ2-7; TRBD2 matches 9 bases. Germline V gene data show CDR1 as SQVTM and CDR2 as ANQGSEA. The CDR3 totals 13 residues. With 5 bases clipped from V and 7 bases from J, the junction kept 9 bases outside the gene matches. The CDR3 sequence is CSVQNGLAREQYF. In DNA form, the CDR3 reads TGCAGCGTTCAAAACGGACTAGCGCGGGAGCAGTACTTC.

This clonotype was detected many times. The V call is TRBV6-5, the J call TRBJ2-7; D may be TRBD1 (5 bases). Trimming stripped 2 bases from V and 1 base from J, with 12 bases between. CDR1 MNHEY and CDR2 SVGAGI come from the germline V gene. The CDR3 sequence is 15 residues long. The CDR3 nucleotides read TGTGCCAGCAGTTACGGAACAACAGGATCCTACGAGCAGTACTTC. Its translation: CASSYGTTGSYEQYF.

This clonotype was counted ten times or more. The genes are TRBV7-6 and TRBJ2-1, with no clear D. Germline V gene sequence: CDR1 SGHVS, CDR2 FNYEAQ. The CDR3 runs to 12 residues. Trimming removed 5 bases from V and 4 bases from J, with 6 bases in between. For the CDR3, the DNA is TGTGCCAGCAGCCACGGGTACAATGAGCAGTTCTTC. Residues: CASSHGYNEQFF.

The V and J genes are TRBV18 and TRBJ2-5; TRBD2 aligns across 8 bases. The CDR3 contains 14 residues. Per germline, CDR1 KGHSH and CDR2 LQKENI. The ends lost 2 bases at V and 4 bases at J; junction bases unmatched: 3. DNA of the CDR3: TGTGCCAGCTCACCAGCGGGAGGAATAGAGACCCAGTACTTC. It is translated as CASSPAGGIETQYF. The full variable domain, with the rest looked up from reference TRBV18 and TRBJ2-5, is NAGVMQNPRHLVRRRGQEARLRCSPMKGHSHVYWYRQLPEEGLKFMVYLQKENIIDESGMPKERFSAEFPKEGPSILRIQQVVRGDSAAYFCASSPAGGIETQYFGPGTRLLVL.

This sequence joins TRBV23-1 and TRBJ2-1; TRBD2 aligns across 11 bases. TRBV23-1 falls under the ORF class, with uncertain function. The CDR3 has 18 amino acids. V lost 5 bases and J lost 5; bases outside the gene matches: 14. For the CDR3, the DNA is TGCGCCAGCAGTAAGGGACTAGCGGAACAGATCCCTAACAATGAGCAGTTCTTC. It translates to CASSKGLAEQIPNNEQFF.

The V call is TRBV29-1, the J call TRBJ2-6; D tentatively fits TRBD1 or TRBD2 (5 bases each). The CDR3 spans 15 residues. The V and J ends lost 0 bases and 2 bases respectively, with 8 bases between them. Germline V CDR1 and CDR2: SQVTM, ANQGSEA. The CDR3 coding sequence is TGCAGCGTTGAAGATCCGGGGCCTGGGGCCAACGTCCTGACTTTC. Its translation is CSVEDPGPGANVLTF.

This clonotype was observed many times. The chain is built from TRBV4-3 and TRBJ2-7, with a weak D call TRBD2 (5 bases). The ends were cut back, 0 bases at V and 0 bases at J, with 12 bases in the middle. Germline CDR1 is LGHNA and CDR2 is YSLEER. CDR3 length: 16 amino acids. In DNA, the CDR3 is TGCGCCAGCAGCCAAGAGCCCGGGAATCCCTCCTACGAGCAGTACTTC. Its translation is CASSQEPGNPSYEQYF.

This clonotype came up many times. The gene calls are TRBV14 and TRBJ2-6; D not certain. There are 13 residues in the CDR3. Trimming removed 6 bases from V and 3 bases from J, with 6 bases in between. Germline V gives CDR1 SGHDN, CDR2 FVKESK. CDR3 sequence (DNA): TGTGCCAGCAGAATGAGTGGGGCCAACGTCCTGACTTTC. This translates into CASRMSGANVLTF.

This clonotype appeared a few times. V usage is TRBV27 and J usage is TRBJ2-1, with D maybe TRBD2 (6 bases). CDR3 length: 16 residues. Trimming stripped 2 bases from V and 4 bases from J, with 15 bases between. The germline V gene encodes CDR1 MNHEY and CDR2 SMNVEV (reference sequence). The CDR3 reads CASSLLRAEGYNEQFF. CDR3 nucleotide sequence: TGTGCCAGCAGTTTACTGCGGGCGGAGGGGTACAATGAGCAGTTCTTC.

At least ten counts were recorded for this clonotype. The genes are TRBV5-1 and TRBJ2-2; 9 positions agree with TRBD1. Looked up from germline, CDR1 is SGHRS and CDR2 is YFSETQ. The CDR3 covers 15 residues. The junction had 5 bases not matched to a gene; V was cut back by 5 bases and J by 3 bases. In DNA form, the CDR3 reads TGCGCCAGCAGTTCCGACAGGGGGGACACCGGGGAGCTGTTTTTT. Encoded protein: CASSSDRGDTGELFF.

In this sample, this clonotype turned up a few times. The chain employs TRBV10-3 and TRBJ1-5; D is uncertain. The V gene's germline CDR1 is ENHRY and CDR2 SYGVKD. V lost 0 bases and J 5 bases, leaving 11 bases between the germline ends. The CDR3 has 15 amino acids. This CDR3 is CAISESTRLDQPQHF. CDR3 nucleotides: TGTGCCATCAGTGAGTCGACCAGGCTCGATCAGCCCCAGCATTTT.

This clonotype has ten or more counts. The rearrangement uses TRBV4-3 and TRBJ1-2, with 8 bases aligning to TRBD1. With V trimmed by 0 bases and J by 6 bases, 6 bases remained unmatched. Germline loops: CDR1 LGHNA, CDR2 YSLEER. The CDR3 has 15 amino acids. CDR3 residues: CASSQDDRGIDGYTF. Here the CDR3 DNA reads TGCGCCAGCAGCCAAGATGACAGGGGAATAGATGGCTACACCTTC.

The chain couples TRBV29-1 to TRBJ2-2; 7 positions match TRBD2. The junction had 6 bases not matched to a gene; V was cut back by 8 bases and J by 3 bases. The V gene's germline CDR1 is SQVTM and CDR2 ANQGSEA. This CDR3 is built from 13 residues. In DNA form, the CDR3 reads TGCAGCCTGACCCGGGGGGACACCGGGGAGCTGTTTTTT. Protein: CSLTRGDTGELFF.

This clonotype was seen many times. The gene calls are TRBV10-3 and TRBJ2-1; TRBD2 aligns across 10 bases. The CDR3 sequence is 16 residues long. CDR1 ENHRY and CDR2 SYGVKD come from the germline V gene. J gave up 0 bases and V 6 bases, and 5 bases lay outside the gene matches. The CDR3 DNA follows: TGTGCCATCAGCGCTAGCGGGAGTGCCTCCTACAATGAGCAGTTCTTC. Its translation: CAISASGSASYNEQFF.

The chain has TRBV5-3 and TRBJ2-5, with D unclear. TRBV5-3 is annotated as an ORF whose role is uncertain. V was clipped by 3 bases and J by 0 bases, with 3 bases between them. The CDR3 is 12 residues long. The CDR3 is CARSSDQETQYF. The CDR3 region has the DNA TGTGCCAGAAGCTCTGACCAAGAGACCCAGTACTTC.

This clonotype was recorded many times. The rearrangement uses TRBV4-2 and TRBJ2-7; TRBD1 or TRBD2 may be the D gene (5 bases each). The germline CDR1 and CDR2 sequences are LGHNA and YNFKEQ. There are 14 residues in the CDR3. V was pared by 1 base and J by 2 bases, with 9 bases between. The CDR3 DNA reads as TGTGCCAGCAGCCAAGGAGGGGAAGCCTACGAGCAGTACTTC. Translated: CASSQGGEAYEQYF.